These 32 T cell receptor beta chains came from one sample sequenced in a study of OX40 agonist ivuxolimab in advanced cancers. Libraries were prepared by immunoSEQ multiplex PCR; TCRdb keeps only in-frame clonotypes and omits some of them. This sample carries more than 9,000 clones, around 66% of them seen once, and the ten largest clones take roughly 10%. Material: CD4+ or CD8+ T cells sorted from blood, obtained in a trial of the OX40 agonist ivuxolimab. The receptors were gathered from an adult with an advanced solid tumor such as melanoma, head and neck, liver or kidney cancer.

This chain uses TRBV6-6 with TRBJ2-1, with 9 bases identical to TRBD2. The germline V gene has CDR1 MNHNY and CDR2 SVGAGI (reference sequence). The CDR3 loop spans 15 amino acids. J lost 7 bases, V lost 5 bases, and 9 bases had no gene match. The DNA for the CDR3 is TGTGCCAGCAGTCAGGACCTAGCGGGGAGTAATGAGCAGTTCTTC. Protein: CASSQDLAGSNEQFF.

V gene TRBV6-6 combines with J gene TRBJ1-3, with D possibly being TRBD1 (6 bases). The CDR3 loop spans 15 amino acids. Deletions cut 9 bases from V and 1 base from J, with 16 bases between. In germline, CDR1 is MNHNY, CDR2 SVGAGI (reference sequence). CDR3 amino acids: CASRISDRSGNTIYF. As DNA, the CDR3 is TGTGCCAGTCGAATTTCGGACAGATCTGGAAACACCATATATTTT.

The rearrangement links TRBV6-5 to TRBJ2-5, with 10 bases matching TRBD2. V was clipped by 3 bases and J by 3 bases; unmatched bases: 4. Germline V gene lookup returns CDR1 MNHEY and CDR2 SVGAGI. The CDR3 consists of 15 residues. The CDR3 loop reads CASSYFLAGEETQYF. CDR3 sequence (DNA): TGTGCCAGCAGTTATTTTCTAGCGGGGGAAGAGACCCAGTACTTC.

The rearrangement uses TRBV4-1 and TRBJ1-1, with 7 bases fitting TRBD1. J was trimmed by 11 bases and V by 0 bases; bases with no gene match: 9. The CDR3 is made up of 14 amino acids. CDR1 and CDR2 (germline): MGHRA, YSYEKL. In nucleotides, the CDR3 is TGCGCCAGCAGCCAAGAGCTCAGTGGAGGGGGCGCTTTCTTT. As protein: CASSQELSGGGAFF.

The genes are TRBV28 and TRBJ2-3, with 10 bases matching TRBD2. V trimming: 5 bases; J trimming: 4 bases; junction bases outside the gene matches: 3. Germline V lookup: CDR1 MDHEN, CDR2 SYDVKM. The CDR3 has 14 residues. DNA for the CDR3: TGTGCCAGCAGTCTTACTAGCGGGGCAGATACGCAGTATTTT. This sequence encodes CASSLTSGADTQYF.

The chain recombines TRBV29-1 with TRBJ1-2, with TRBD1 as a possible D gene (5 bases). Germline V gene sequence: CDR1 SQVTM, CDR2 ANQGSEA. The CDR3 contains 12 residues. DNA of the CDR3: TGCAGTTGGAGGGGCGCTCACTATGGCTACACCTTC. This translates into CSWRGAHYGYTF.

This clone was counted only a few times. The chain carries TRBV5-5 and TRBJ1-5; D ambiguous. The V end lost 1 base, the J end lost 5 bases, and 4 bases lay between the germline ends. The CDR3 totals 12 residues. The germline gives CDR1 SGHKS, CDR2 YYEKEE (reference sequence). The CDR3 DNA reads as TGTGCCAGCAGCTTGCTAGATCAGCCCCAGCATTTT. Protein product: CASSLLDQPQHF.

The chain uses TRBV6-6 and TRBJ2-7, with 9 bases that match TRBD1. CDR1 and CDR2 from the germline V gene are MNHNY and SVGAGI (reference sequence). The length of the CDR3 is 15 residues. V shed 5 bases and J 5 bases; nucleotides not matched to a gene: 10. The chain's CDR3 is CASSPRQGVSDEQYF. As DNA, the CDR3 is TGTGCCAGCAGTCCGCGACAGGGGGTATCGGACGAGCAGTACTTC.

V gene TRBV7-2 combines with J gene TRBJ1-6, with 11 bases identical to TRBD1. Germline lookup yields CDR1 SGHTA and CDR2 FQGNSA. V dropped 1 base and J dropped 12; count of bases not matched to a gene: 8. This CDR3 spans 16 amino acids. In DNA form, the CDR3 reads TGTGCCAGCAGCTTAGGGACAGGGGGCGCCCTTGGACCCCTCCACTTT. Translated, it gives CASSLGTGGALGPLHF.

CDR3 in amino acids: CASSIWEASTDTQYF. CDR3 bases: TGTGCCAGTAGTATTTGGGAAGCTAGCACAGATACGCAGTATTTT. The rearrangement joins TRBV19 to TRBJ2-3, with D hard to call. Germline V gives CDR1 LNHDA, CDR2 SQIVND (reference sequence). The CDR3 sequence is 15 residues long. V gave up 3 bases and J gave up 0 bases, with 10 bases separating them.

This clone was counted between two and nine times. The gene calls are TRBV9 and TRBJ1-5; D ambiguous. The CDR3 length is 12 residues. The germline CDR1 and CDR2 sequences are SGDLS and YYNGEE. With 4 bases removed from V and 5 bases from J, the gap between germline ends came to 7 bases. CDR3 in DNA: TGTGCCAGCAGCTTGCTAGATCAGCCCCAGCATTTT. Translating gives CASSLLDQPQHF.

The rearrangement uses TRBV19 and TRBJ1-6; D might be TRBD1 (5 bases). The CDR3 has 16 residues. V lost 6 bases and J lost 7, with 19 bases in between. CDR1 is LNHDA and CDR2 is SQIVND in the germline V gene (reference sequence). CDR3: CASRDRDGGVNSPLHF. The CDR3 DNA reads TGTGCCAGTAGGGACCGGGACGGTGGGGTGAATTCACCCCTCCACTTT.

In the case of this clone: Germline is not matched at one junction end, which may reflect a read error. CDR3 nucleotide sequence: TGTGCCAGCAGCGCACAGGGCGGCGATGAAGCTTTCTTT. It codes for CASSAQGGDEAFF. This chain joins TRBV5-1 and TRBJ1-1; tentatively, D is TRBD1 (6 bases). This CDR3 has 13 amino acids. Per germline, CDR1 SGHRS and CDR2 YFSETQ.

This clone was seen a few times. The CDR3 DNA reads TGTGCCAGCAGTTTAGGGCTAGCGGGAGATTACGAGCAGTACTTC. The encoded protein is CASSLGLAGDYEQYF. The V call is TRBV28, the J call TRBJ2-7, with 10 positions matching TRBD2. Per the germline V gene, CDR1 is MDHEN and CDR2 is SYDVKM. V was pared by 2 bases and J by 4 bases, with 5 bases of the junction left unmatched. The CDR3 extends over 15 amino acids.

The chain recombines TRBV6-6 with TRBJ2-7; D gene uncertain. V lost 5 bases, J lost 3 bases, and 11 bases lay in between. The CDR3 is 13 amino acids. Germline V lookup: CDR1 MNHNY, CDR2 SVGAGI (reference sequence). The CDR3 here is CASSLDWDYEQYF. CDR3 coding DNA: TGTGCCAGCAGTCTTGACTGGGACTACGAGCAGTACTTC.

The chain couples TRBV7-9 to TRBJ2-7; 7 bases align to TRBD2. The CDR3 runs 13 residues. Unmatched junction bases numbered 2, after V lost 4 bases and J lost 2 bases. Germline CDR1 SEHNR, CDR2 FQNEAQ (reference sequence). This CDR3 is CASSYGLAYEQYF. The CDR3 region has the DNA TGTGCCAGCAGCTACGGACTAGCCTACGAGCAGTACTTC. The full variable domain, in which reference TRBV7-9 and TRBJ2-7 provide the parts outside the CDR3, is DTGVSQNPRHKITKRGQNVTFRCDPISEHNRLYWYRQTLGQGPEFLTYFQNEAQLEKSRLLSDRFSAERPKGSFSTLEIQRTEQGDSAMYLCASSYGLAYEQYFGPGTRLTVT.

In this sample, this clone turned up a few times. The rearrangement uses TRBV27 and TRBJ1-1, with D uncertain. V lost 5 bases and J lost 5, with 12 bases in between. CDR3 length: 13 amino acids. Germline V CDR1 and CDR2: MNHEY, SMNVEV (reference sequence). The CDR3 protein is CASSPQVETEAFF. The CDR3 DNA follows: TGTGCCAGCAGTCCGCAAGTGGAGACTGAAGCTTTCTTT.

This clone is medium-sized by share. This chain uses TRBV9 with TRBJ2-7; possibly TRBD1 or TRBD2 for D (5 bases each). V was trimmed by 4 bases and J by 5 bases, leaving 22 bases between them. CDR1 is SGDLS and CDR2 is YYNGEE in the germline V gene. This CDR3 region has 16 residues. CDR3 loop: CASSPGTSGYWDEQYF. The CDR3 DNA reads as TGTGCCAGCAGCCCCGGGACCTCAGGATATTGGGACGAGCAGTACTTC.

The CDR3 DNA reads as TGTGCCAGCAGTTTTAGGACAGGGGGCAAGGATGAAAAACTGTTTTTT. This translates into CASSFRTGGKDEKLFF. The V call is TRBV27, the J call TRBJ1-4; the match to TRBD1 covers 11 bases. The CDR3 covers 16 residues. Germline V gene lookup returns CDR1 MNHEY and CDR2 SMNVEV (reference sequence). The V segment lost 3 bases and the J segment 6 bases; nucleotides outside the gene matches: 6.

The V gene is TRBV11-2, the J gene TRBJ2-3; D remains ambiguous. Germline lookup yields CDR1 SGHAT and CDR2 FQNNGV. The CDR3 loop spans 12 amino acids. The V and J ends lost 0 bases and 6 bases respectively, with 4 bases between them. The CDR3 region has the DNA TGTGCCAGCAGCTTAGATGGGGATACGCAGTATTTT. It encodes CASSLDGDTQYF.

This chain joins TRBV5-1 and TRBJ2-1; the D gene is possibly TRBD1 (8 bases). The ends were cut back, 2 bases at V and 7 bases at J, with 28 bases in the middle. Germline CDR1 SGHRS, CDR2 YFSETQ. CDR3 length: 19 amino acids. CDR3 amino acids: CASSFLGQGAAGEDNEQFF. CDR3 in DNA: TGCGCCAGCAGCTTCTTGGGGCAGGGGGCTGCGGGAGAGGATAATGAGCAGTTCTTC.

The chain is built from TRBV29-1 and TRBJ2-3, with TRBD2 identical over 7 bases. Germline loops: CDR1 SQVTM, CDR2 ANQGSEA. J was trimmed by 3 bases and V by 4 bases; bases with no gene match: 7. The CDR3 consists of 14 residues. CDR3 in DNA: TGCAGCGTTGTTTTGTGGGAGGGTACAGATACGCAGTATTTT. Translated, it gives CSVVLWEGTDTQYF.

This sequence joins TRBV4-2 and TRBJ2-7; D unclear. V shed 5 bases and J shed 6 bases, with 11 bases lying between them. CDR1 and CDR2 from the germline V gene are LGHNA and YNFKEQ. CDR3 length equals 12 residues. CDR3 nucleotide sequence: TGTGCCAGCAGCTATAATCTCGGCGAGCAGTACTTC. It encodes CASSYNLGEQYF.

This clone was seen once. The rearrangement uses TRBV7-9 and TRBJ1-4; unclear D gene. CDR1 is SEHNR and CDR2 is FQNEAQ in the germline V gene (reference sequence). Trimming removed 6 bases from V and 7 bases from J, with 12 bases in between. The CDR3 length is 13 residues. Here the CDR3 DNA reads TGTGCCAGCAGTCCCAACCGACTTGAAAAACTGTTTTTT. Translating it yields CASSPNRLEKLFF.

For the CDR3, the DNA is TGCGCCAGCAGCCCGGGCATGGGCGGACGGACCACCTACGAGCAGTACTTC. Translation: CASSPGMGGRTTYEQYF. The rearrangement joins TRBV5-1 to TRBJ2-7, with D hard to call. Trimming cost V 4 bases and J 2 bases, with 22 bases left between them. This CDR3 spans 17 amino acids. The germline gives CDR1 SGHRS, CDR2 YFSETQ.

This rearrangement joins TRBV10-3 to TRBJ1-3; D gene ambiguous. V dropped 7 bases and J dropped 0 bases, with 13 bases sitting between them. Germline-derived CDR1 and CDR2 are ENHRY and SYGVKD. The CDR3 is made up of 15 amino acids. The CDR3 loop is CAIMGASYSGNTIYF. CDR3 in DNA: TGTGCCATCATGGGAGCCAGCTACTCTGGAAACACCATATATTTT.

The V call is TRBV5-6, the J call TRBJ2-3; 7 bases are a match to TRBD2. After removal of 4 bases from V and 0 bases from J, the junction contained 8 bases not matched to a gene. The CDR3 is 16 amino acids. Germline CDR1 SGHDT, CDR2 YYEEEE. The DNA of the CDR3 is TGTGCCAGCAGCCTTGGAAGCGGGGCTAGCACAGATACGCAGTATTTT. It is translated as CASSLGSGASTDTQYF.

The chain links TRBV6-5 to TRBJ2-3; D is undetermined. CDR3 length: 14 amino acids. The germline V gene has CDR1 MNHEY and CDR2 SVGAGI. V was trimmed by 6 bases and J by 4 bases, leaving 14 bases between them. The CDR3 is CASSPLGLADTQYF. CDR3 in DNA: TGTGCCAGCAGCCCTCTTGGGCTCGCAGATACGCAGTATTTT.

This clone is termed medium-sized (0.01 to 0.1%). DNA of the CDR3: TGTGCCAGCACTGAGTGGAGTAATCAGCCCCAGCATTTT. Protein product: CASTEWSNQPQHF. V gene TRBV2 combines with J gene TRBJ1-5; no firm D call. Trimming pared 7 bases from V and 4 bases from J, leaving 11 bases between. Germline V gene sequence: CDR1 SNHLY, CDR2 FYNNEI. This CDR3 comprises 13 residues.

A few counts support this clone. V gene TRBV6-5 combines with J gene TRBJ2-3; 8 bases agree with TRBD1. The CDR3 consists of 15 residues. J was trimmed by 1 base and V by 8 bases; bases with no gene match: 8. The germline V gene has CDR1 MNHEY and CDR2 SVGAGI. This chain's CDR3 is CASGLTGAGTDTQYF. Here the CDR3 DNA reads TGTGCCAGCGGGTTGACAGGGGCGGGCACAGATACGCAGTATTTT.

The chain couples TRBV6-6 to TRBJ2-2; no firm D call. The V and J ends lost 0 bases and 1 base respectively, with 6 bases between them. The CDR3 runs to 15 residues. From germline, CDR1 is MNHNY and CDR2 SVGAGI (reference sequence). The CDR3 loop reads CASSYSDENTGELFF. Here the CDR3 DNA reads TGTGCCAGCAGTTACTCGGACGAGAACACCGGGGAGCTGTTTTTT.

The CDR3 DNA reads TGTGCCAGCAGCTATGGACTGGAAACCGGGGAGCTGTTTTTT. Amino acid sequence: CASSYGLETGELFF. The chain recombines TRBV11-2 with TRBJ2-2; a weak D match, TRBD2 (5 bases). V shed 4 bases and J shed 5 bases, with 11 bases lying between them. Germline CDR1 is SGHAT and CDR2 is FQNNGV. The CDR3 runs to 14 residues.